The 10 T cell receptor beta chains given below trace back to one sample, sequenced in a study of blood T cell repertoires in COVID-19. The data were produced by immunoSEQ multiplex PCR, yet TCRdb's version contains in-frame clones alone and is incomplete. The sample lists roughly 65,000 clones, roughly nine tenths occurring once. The sequencing sample was made of peripheral blood. Receptors were obtained from a woman aged 55-70 years with acute or convalescent COVID-19.

In DNA, the CDR3 is TGTGCCAGCAGGAGGGCAGACGAGCAGTTCTTC. Protein: CASRRADEQFF. The chain joins TRBV27 to TRBJ2-1; maybe TRBD2 (5 bases). Germline V gene data show CDR1 as MNHEY and CDR2 as SMNVEV (reference sequence). The CDR3 totals 11 residues. V was pared by 6 bases and J by 10 bases, with 10 bases between.

The chain links TRBV4-2 to TRBJ2-1; TRBD1 aligns across 8 bases. V was pared by 3 bases and J by 5 bases, with 0 bases of the junction left unmatched. This CDR3 has 13 amino acids. CDR1 is LGHNA and CDR2 is YNFKEQ in the germline V gene. Here the CDR3 reads CASSQGQDNEQFF. In DNA form, the CDR3 reads TGTGCCAGCAGCCAGGGACAGGACAATGAGCAGTTCTTC.

The chain carries TRBV5-1 and TRBJ2-1; 8 nucleotides agree with TRBD1. This CDR3 is 16 amino acids long. Germline CDR1 and CDR2: SGHRS and YFSETQ. V shed 4 bases, J shed 9 bases, and the junction held 15 bases outside the gene matches. DNA for the CDR3: TGCGCCAGCAGCACCATTCCGGGACAGGAAGGGGGTGAGCAGTTCTTC. Amino acids: CASSTIPGQEGGEQFF.

This clone showed up just a few times. The J gene is TRBJ2-7, the V gene TRBV6-5, with 12 bases fitting TRBD2. The CDR3 is 14 residues long. CDR1 is MNHEY and CDR2 is SVGAGI in the germline V gene. The trim removed 8 bases at V and 3 bases at J, leaving 5 bases unmatched. CDR3 nucleotide sequence: TGTGCCAGCTCTCCTAGCGGGGGGGACTACGAGCAGTACTTC. This codes for CASSPSGGDYEQYF.

J is TRBJ1-5 and V is TRBV18; 9 bases line up with TRBD1. The CDR3 sequence is 15 residues long. Trimming at V came to 5 bases and at J to 7 bases, leaving 9 bases not matched to a gene. CDR1 is KGHSH, CDR2 LQKENI, per germline. CDR3 sequence (DNA): TGTGCCAGCTCATGGGGACAGGGAGACGGACAGCCCCAGCATTTT. Amino acid sequence: CASSWGQGDGQPQHF.

The genes are TRBV19 and TRBJ1-3, with no clear D. The CDR3 is made up of 13 amino acids. V was shortened by 7 bases and J by 0 bases, with 7 bases between the two germline ends. Germline lookup yields CDR1 LNHDA and CDR2 SQIVND (reference sequence). This CDR3 reads CASNVRSGNTIYF. CDR3 coding DNA: TGTGCCAGTAATGTTCGCTCTGGAAACACCATATATTTT.

The chain combines TRBV6-1 with TRBJ2-7, with TRBD2 matching over 10 bases. Germline assignment: CDR1 MNHNS and CDR2 SASEGT. The CDR3 loop spans 14 amino acids. V lost 5 bases to trimming and J lost 5 bases; unmatched junction nucleotides: 6. This chain's CDR3 is CASSRLAGAHEQYF. CDR3 bases: TGTGCCAGCAGTCGCCTAGCGGGGGCCCACGAGCAGTACTTC.

The chain has TRBV6-4 and TRBJ2-6; D is uncertain. Trimming took 3 bases from V and 0 from J, leaving 9 bases between them. The germline CDR1 and CDR2 sequences are MRHNA and SNTAGT. This CDR3 has 16 amino acids. CDR3 DNA sequence: TGTGCCAGCAGTGAAACGAGGAGCTCTGGGGCCAACGTCCTGACTTTC. Translation gives CASSETRSSGANVLTF.

The chain carries TRBV15 and TRBJ2-7; D may be TRBD1 (6 bases). The V end was cut by 0 bases, the J end by 5 bases, with 11 bases between. The CDR3 contains 14 residues. Germline CDR1 and CDR2: LNHNV and YYDKDF (reference sequence). CDR3 in DNA: TGTGCCACCAGCAGAGAAGGACAGCCGAACGAGCAGTACTTC. It encodes CATSREGQPNEQYF.

This chain connects TRBV5-1 to TRBJ2-7, with 7 bases matching TRBD2. There are 12 residues in the CDR3. Germline V CDR1 and CDR2: SGHRS, YFSETQ. With 4 bases clipped from V and 5 bases from J, the junction kept 3 bases outside the gene matches. The CDR3 DNA is TGCGCCAGCAGCGGCGGGGGAGACGAGCAGTACTTC. It translates to CASSGGGDEQYF.